The present TCR beta chain was sequenced within a study of shared clonotypes between healthy human individuals. Study-wide results and caveats: Donors were few, which limited the genetic and exposure-history diversity represented.

It was roughly 210 ng DNA, 25,000 to 35,000 T cell genomes, that sorted-subset replicate PCRs used. The protocol was immunoSEQ multiplex PCR, while the TCRdb copy is restricted to in-frame clones and leaves out a portion. The repertoire holds over a million clones, with around 78% as singletons. Germline V gives CDR1 SGHRS, CDR2 YFSETQ. The CDR3 contains 13 residues. A remark on this clone: No antigen is known for it. This likely reflects a read error, since a far larger clone is one base away. The same CDR3 also results from other DNA sequences found in this sample.

The donors were all Caucasian adults (living in Nashville, Tennessee). This receptor was obtained from a man between 18 and 29 years old in good health. Some clones in this sample may be carry-over from other donors' samples. The sequencing sample was made of memory CD4+ T cells from PBMCs. The subset was: CD45RA-negative fraction. V is TRBV5-1 and J is TRBJ2-1; D uncertain. CDR3 sequence: CASSVTIHNEQFF. The CDR3 nucleotides are TGCGCCAGCAGCGTAACAATCCACAATGAACAGTTCTTC. The full variable domain, in which reference TRBV5-1 and TRBJ2-1 provide the parts outside the CDR3, is KAGVTQTPRYLIKTRGQQVTLSCSPISGHRSVSWYQQTPGQGLQFLFEYFSETQRNKGNFPGRFSGRQFSNSRSEMNVSTLELGDSALYLCASSVTIHNEQFFGPGTRLTVL.